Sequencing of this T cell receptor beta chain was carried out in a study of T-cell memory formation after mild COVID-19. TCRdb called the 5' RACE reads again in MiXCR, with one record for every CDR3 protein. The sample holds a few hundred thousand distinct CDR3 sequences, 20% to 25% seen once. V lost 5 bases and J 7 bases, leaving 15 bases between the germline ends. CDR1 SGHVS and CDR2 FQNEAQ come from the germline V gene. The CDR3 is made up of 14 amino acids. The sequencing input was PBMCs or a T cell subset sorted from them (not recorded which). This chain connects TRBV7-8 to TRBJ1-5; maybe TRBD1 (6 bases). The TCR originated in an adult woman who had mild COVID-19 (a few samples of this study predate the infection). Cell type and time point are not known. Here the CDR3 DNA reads TGTGCCAGCAGCCGGGAGGGGGGCAGGCAGCCCCAGCATTTT. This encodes CASSREGGRQPQHF.